This T cell receptor (beta chain) appears in the sequencing data of a study of T cell responses to AZD1222 COVID-19 vaccine. Study context: Second-dose recipients at about 4 or about 12 weeks were treated as one pooled group.

TCRdb's copy holds only in-frame clones and misses some; the assay was immunoSEQ multiplex PCR. The sample contains about 100,000 clones, 87% of which appear only once. The CDR3 runs 12 residues. From germline, CDR1 is DFQATT and CDR2 SNEGSKA (reference sequence). With 3 bases removed from V and 7 bases from J, the gap between germline ends came to 9 bases. This chain links TRBV20-1 with TRBJ1-4; D might be TRBD1 (5 bases). This TCR was recovered from an adult in good health. The sequenced sample was peripheral blood, obtained on day 0 of AZD1222 vaccination. The CDR3 DNA follows: TGCAGTGCTAGTGAAGACAGTGAAAAACTGTTTTTT. Translated: CSASEDSEKLFF.